This TCR beta chain is drawn from a study of blood T cell repertoires in COVID-19. Study in general: Collection of acute and convalescent COVID-19 samples took place in the United States, Italy and Spain. PBMCs, B-cell-depleted T cells, or T cells provided the cDNA or gDNA that made up the material.

Original handling: Amplification with reference gene primers provided the estimates of nucleated cell counts. Some clones are missing from TCRdb's copy, which holds only in-frame ones; the method was immunoSEQ multiplex PCR. The V and J calls and clone size come from that table; D and trimming were worked out from the DNA. The table has about 77,000 clones, about 92% seen once. Germline lookup yields CDR1 GTSNPN and CDR2 SVGIG (reference sequence). The CDR3 consists of 13 residues. Trimming took off 3 bases at V and 4 bases at J, with 12 bases between the two ends. The source of this sequence is an elderly woman with active or convalescent COVID-19. Sequencing was performed on peripheral blood. The chain employs TRBV30 and TRBJ2-5, with D perhaps matching TRBD2 (6 bases). The CDR3 bases are TGTGCCTGGAGCACAGGCGGGGTAGAGACCCAGTACTTC. Protein: CAWSTGGVETQYF.